This passage covers 27 T cell receptor beta chains from one sample sequenced in a study of T cell repertoires in cytomegalovirus infection. Their antigens are not known. TCRdb passed the reads through MiXCR, listing each CDR3 protein once. The data contain around 430,000 distinct CDR3 sequences, about 42% of them singletons. Sequenced here: cultured PBMCs, sampled from culture after CMV antigen stimulation. The source is a human donor in good health (CMV status not recorded). Some clones in this sample may be carry-over from other donors' samples.

This clonotype was observed a handful of times. This rearrangement joins TRBV7-2 to TRBJ2-3; possible D gene TRBD2, 7 bases. This CDR3 is 13 amino acids long. Germline CDR1 SGHTA, CDR2 FQGNSA. V gave up 8 bases and J gave up 10 bases, with 19 bases separating them. CDR3: CASAQGSGIAQYF. The CDR3 DNA follows: TGTGCCAGCGCCCAGGGGAGCGGGATTGCGCAGTATTTT.

This clonotype was picked up many times. The chain employs TRBV6-1 and TRBJ2-1, with TRBD2 as a possible D gene (5 bases). In germline, CDR1 is MNHNS, CDR2 SASEGT. The length of the CDR3 is 14 residues. The V and J ends lost 11 bases and 9 bases respectively, with 23 bases between them. CDR3 in DNA: TGTGCCGGAGGACTCCGGGGATTTACAAGTGAGCAGTTCTTC. It yields the protein CAGGLRGFTSEQFF.

The CDR3 nucleotides read TGTGCCAGCAGTTTGGTCGGCCAGACCACAGATACGCAGTATTTT. Encoded protein: CASSLVGQTTDTQYF. The chain carries TRBV12-3 or TRBV12-4 and TRBJ2-3; D remains ambiguous. The CDR3 loop spans 15 amino acids. Between the trimmed V and J ends, which lost 3 bases and 2 bases, there was a span of 12 bases.

This chain uses TRBV7-2 with TRBJ1-5; a weak D match, TRBD1 (5 bases). V was cut by 1 base and J by 5 bases, with 9 bases left in between. The CDR3 totals 14 residues. CDR1 and CDR2 from the germline V gene are SGHTA and FQGNSA. The CDR3 coding sequence is TGTGCCAGCAGCTTAGGGGCAGGGTATCAGCCCCAGCATTTT. Its translation: CASSLGAGYQPQHF.

V is TRBV7-6 and J is TRBJ2-1; D call uncertain. Trimming took 5 bases from V and 0 from J, leaving 20 bases between them. From germline, CDR1 is SGHVS and CDR2 FNYEAQ. The CDR3 length is 18 residues. The CDR3 loop is CASSPRRNQFSSYNEQFF. CDR3 DNA sequence: TGTGCCAGCAGCCCGCGCCGGAACCAGTTCAGCTCCTACAATGAGCAGTTCTTC.

This clonotype was observed at least ten times. V is TRBV7-2 and J is TRBJ2-3; weak D call: TRBD2 (5 bases). CDR3 length: 14 amino acids. Germline V gives CDR1 SGHTA, CDR2 FQGNSA. Trimming stripped 1 base from V and 7 bases from J, with 12 bases between. The CDR3 here is CASSLGPSQNTQYF. The CDR3 DNA sequence: TGTGCCAGCAGCTTAGGGCCTAGCCAAAATACGCAGTATTTT.

The chain's CDR3 is CASNSPSGTNQPQHF. The CDR3 nucleotides are TGTGCCAGCAACTCTCCCTCAGGGACCAATCAGCCCCAGCATTTT. This chain uses TRBV28 with TRBJ1-5, with a weak D call TRBD1 (5 bases). The CDR3 loop spans 15 amino acids. Trimming shortened V by 7 bases and J by 3 bases, and 16 bases separated the two germline ends. The germline V gene encodes CDR1 MDHEN and CDR2 SYDVKM.

This clonotype has just one count. J is TRBJ2-7 and V is TRBV4-1, with D perhaps TRBD2 (5 bases). V was trimmed by 0 bases and J by 7 bases, leaving 16 bases between them. The CDR3 is 15 residues long. The germline V gene encodes CDR1 MGHRA and CDR2 YSYEKL. The CDR3 sequence: CASSQDFRGPREQYF. As DNA, the CDR3 is TGCGCCAGCAGCCAAGATTTTCGAGGGCCACGAGAGCAGTACTTC.

This chain connects TRBV12-3 or TRBV12-4 to TRBJ1-5, with TRBD1 matching 8 bases. The trim removed 8 bases at V and 9 bases at J, leaving 6 bases unmatched. This CDR3 is built from 12 residues. This chain's CDR3 is CASGLQGGPQHF. The CDR3 nucleotides are TGTGCCAGCGGCCTACAGGGGGGGCCCCAGCATTTT.

In this sample, this clonotype turned up a few times. This chain joins TRBV7-2 and TRBJ2-5, with TRBD2 identical over 8 bases. The CDR3 totals 16 residues. The V gene end was trimmed by 6 bases and the J gene end by 3 bases; junction bases not matched to a gene: 12. CDR1 is SGHTA, CDR2 FQGNSA, per germline. CDR3 bases: TGTGCCAGCAGTCTAGGGCTAGCGGGTAATAAAGAGACCCAGTACTTC. This translates into CASSLGLAGNKETQYF.

This clonotype showed up many times. The gene calls are TRBV7-2 and TRBJ1-6; maybe TRBD1 (6 bases). There are 17 residues in the CDR3. CDR1 and CDR2 from the germline V gene are SGHTA and FQGNSA. Trimming took 2 bases from V and 5 from J, leaving 16 bases between them. The CDR3 DNA is TGTGCCAGCAGCTTATTCCCAAGGGGACATGATAATTCACCCCTCCACTTT. Residues: CASSLFPRGHDNSPLHF.

The gene calls are TRBV4-1 and TRBJ2-2, with D unresolved. The CDR3 loop spans 16 amino acids. The germline gives CDR1 MGHRA, CDR2 YSYEKL. Trimming pared 0 bases from V and 4 bases from J, leaving 12 bases between. CDR3 region: CASSQEGSLSTGELFF. DNA for the CDR3: TGCGCCAGCAGCCAAGAGGGTAGCTTAAGCACCGGGGAGCTGTTTTTT.

CDR3 DNA sequence: TGTGCCAGCAGCTTTTCGCAAAACGAGCAGTACTTC. It translates to CASSFSQNEQYF. The rearrangement links TRBV7-2 to TRBJ2-7; D remains ambiguous. CDR1 is SGHTA and CDR2 is FQGNSA in the germline V gene. CDR3 length equals 12 residues. Trimming shortened V by 3 bases and J by 5 bases, and 8 bases separated the two germline ends.

This clonotype was counted only a few times. The chain links TRBV6-6 to TRBJ2-2; a weak D match, TRBD2 (6 bases). Trimming pared 0 bases from V and 4 bases from J, leaving 15 bases between. Germline CDR1 is MNHNY and CDR2 is SVGAGI (reference sequence). This CDR3 is built from 17 residues. CDR3 region: CASSYSLGREATGELFF. The CDR3 DNA reads TGTGCCAGCAGTTACTCGCTGGGCAGGGAGGCCACCGGGGAGCTGTTTTTT.

The chain recombines TRBV28 with TRBJ2-7; D ambiguous. V shed 5 bases and J shed 5 bases, with 7 bases lying between them. Germline V gene lookup returns CDR1 MDHEN and CDR2 SYDVKM. The CDR3 consists of 11 residues. The chain's CDR3 is CASSPLNEQYF. The CDR3 DNA reads TGTGCCAGCAGTCCATTGAACGAGCAGTACTTC.

CDR3 bases: TGTGCCAGCAGTTTATATGGTGGAGGACGGCTCTACGAGCAGTACTTC. As protein: CASSLYGGGRLYEQYF. The chain combines TRBV27 with TRBJ2-7; possible D gene TRBD2, 5 bases. With 1 base removed from V and 3 bases from J, the gap between germline ends came to 16 bases. The germline CDR1 and CDR2 sequences are MNHEY and SMNVEV (reference sequence). The CDR3 runs to 16 residues.

This clonotype was counted once. The gene calls are TRBV7-2 and TRBJ2-3, with D perhaps being TRBD1 or TRBD2 (6 bases each). The V end was cut by 5 bases, the J end by 6 bases, with 15 bases between. CDR1 is SGHTA and CDR2 is FQGNSA in the germline V gene. The CDR3 is made up of 14 amino acids. This CDR3 is CASSQIGGSDTQYF. The DNA of the CDR3 is TGTGCCAGCAGCCAGATAGGGGGGAGCGATACGCAGTATTTT.

This clonotype was seen a handful of times. The V gene is TRBV7-2, the J gene TRBJ2-4; no firm D call. Trimming took off 4 bases at V and 11 bases at J, with 15 bases between the two ends. CDR3 length: 13 residues. The germline V gene encodes CDR1 SGHTA and CDR2 FQGNSA. The CDR3 region is CASSSGVGGVQYF. In DNA, the CDR3 is TGTGCCAGCAGCTCCGGCGTGGGCGGCGTTCAGTACTTC.

The CDR3 DNA is TGCGCCAGCAGCTTGGGGCAGCCGTACAATGAGCAGTTCTTC. Protein product: CASSLGQPYNEQFF. The chain uses TRBV5-1 and TRBJ2-1; D gene uncertain. The CDR3 runs 14 residues. Trimming pared 0 bases from V and 4 bases from J, leaving 8 bases between. Germline CDR1 and CDR2: SGHRS and YFSETQ.

This CDR3 is CASSPEGGNEQFF. CDR3 sequence (DNA): TGTGCCAGCAGCCCAGAGGGGGGTAATGAGCAGTTCTTC. The V gene is TRBV7-8, the J gene TRBJ2-1; D may correspond to TRBD1 or TRBD2 (6 bases each). Germline-derived CDR1 and CDR2 are SGHVS and FQNEAQ. This CDR3 contains 13 residues. V lost 5 bases and J 7 bases, leaving 12 bases between the germline ends.

Remarks on this clonotype: At one end the junction does not follow the germline gene, possibly because of a read error. The chain has TRBV18 and TRBJ1-2, with TRBD1 identical over 7 bases. In germline, CDR1 is KGHSH, CDR2 LQKENI. This CDR3 is built from 15 residues. Here the CDR3 DNA reads TGTGCCAGCTCACCGGGAGGACAGGCAACTCGGGCCTACTTCTTC. Translating gives CASSPGGQATRAYFF.

This clonotype was seen a few times. The chain uses TRBV12-3 or TRBV12-4 and TRBJ1-1; the D is unclear. V lost 6 bases, J lost 0 bases, and 17 bases lay in between. The CDR3 covers 16 residues. The CDR3 reads CASSLPPGVMNTEAFF. As DNA, the CDR3 is TGTGCCAGCAGCCTTCCCCCTGGTGTCATGAACACTGAAGCTTTCTTT.

The chain combines TRBV20-1 with TRBJ1-5; D might be TRBD1 (5 bases). Germline V gives CDR1 DFQATT, CDR2 SNEGSKA (reference sequence). This CDR3 region has 15 residues. V was shortened by 6 bases and J by 7 bases, with 22 bases between the two germline ends. CDR3 region: CSARVGGGGSQPQHF. DNA of the CDR3: TGCAGTGCGAGGGTCGGGGGGGGGGGATCCCAGCCCCAGCATTTT.

The CDR3 bases are TGTGCCACCGTCTATAACAGGGTTAATGGCTACACCTTC. Encoded protein: CATVYNRVNGYTF. V and J are TRBV2 and TRBJ1-2; tentative D call: TRBD1 (6 bases). Germline CDR1 SNHLY, CDR2 FYNNEI. This CDR3 contains 13 residues. Trimming took off 10 bases at V and 6 bases at J, with 18 bases between the two ends.

The V and J genes are TRBV6-5 and TRBJ2-2; D may be TRBD1 or TRBD2 (5 bases each). The CDR3 length is 14 residues. V gave up 4 bases and J gave up 6 bases, with 12 bases separating them. Germline CDR1 and CDR2: MNHEY and SVGAGI. The CDR3 here is CASSSAGRAGELFF. CDR3 DNA: TGTGCCAGCAGTTCGGCAGGGCGGGCCGGGGAGCTGTTTTTT.

The V call is TRBV28, the J call TRBJ1-5; D gene unclear. Germline CDR1 is MDHEN and CDR2 is SYDVKM. The CDR3 consists of 12 residues. V lost 8 bases to trimming and J lost 5 bases, with 10 bases between them. The CDR3 DNA follows: TGTGCCAGCGGGAGGATGGATCAGCCCCAGCATTTT. Translated, it gives CASGRMDQPQHF. Drawing the rest from reference TRBV28 and TRBJ1-5, the complete variable domain is DVKVTQSSRYLVKRTGEKVFLECVQDMDHENMFWYRQDPGLGLRLIYFSYDVKMKEKGDIPEGYSVSREKKERFSLILESASTNQTSMYLCASGRMDQPQHFGDGTRLSIL.

The genes are TRBV7-2 and TRBJ2-7; perhaps TRBD1 as D (5 bases). CDR3 length: 14 amino acids. V lost 2 bases and J 2 bases, leaving 10 bases between the germline ends. Germline lookup yields CDR1 SGHTA and CDR2 FQGNSA. The CDR3: CASSLYQGTYEQYF. The CDR3 nucleotides read TGTGCCAGCAGCTTATACCAGGGAACCTACGAGCAGTACTTC. Full variable domain (outside the CDR3, taken from reference TRBV7-2 and TRBJ2-7): GAGVSQSPSNKVTEKGKDVELRCDPISGHTALYWYRQSLGQGLEFLIYFQGNSAPDKSGLPSDRFSAERTGGSVSTLTIQRTQQEDSAVYLCASSLYQGTYEQYFGPGTRLTVT.